This T cell receptor beta chain emerged from a study of blood T cell repertoires in COVID-19. For the study at large: Acute and convalescent COVID-19 samples came from the United States, Italy and Spain. T cells, B-cell-depleted T cells, or PBMCs provided the cDNA or gDNA that served as material.

Method: immunoSEQ multiplex PCR; TCRdb's copy keeps in-frame clones and lacks some. The sample comprises 250,000 to 400,000 clones, around 88% of which are singletons, and approximately 1.6% rests with the top ten. Trimming pared 4 bases from V and 0 bases from J, leaving 12 bases between. Per the germline V gene, CDR1 is LNHDA and CDR2 is SQIVND (reference sequence). The CDR3 consists of 15 residues. Sequenced material: peripheral blood. The TCR was taken from a woman aged 25-40 years with COVID-19, enrolled during active disease. The rearrangement links TRBV19 to TRBJ2-5; maybe TRBD1 (6 bases). The CDR3 is CASSTGQVNQETQYF. For the CDR3, the DNA is TGTGCCAGTAGTACGGGACAAGTGAACCAAGAGACCCAGTACTTC.